This entry lists 23 T cell receptor beta chains sequenced from one sample in a study of CD4+ T cells in melanoma. Data came from immunoSEQ multiplex PCR; TCRdb stores just in-frame clones and leaves some out. This table has about 50,000 clones, roughly 89% appearing once. Source material: peripheral blood. The receptor set was obtained from a human donor with melanoma.

The rearrangement joins TRBV2 to TRBJ1-4, with TRBD1 matching 10 bases. The CDR3 sequence is 15 residues long. The trim removed 4 bases at V and 8 bases at J, leaving 7 bases unmatched. Germline values: CDR1 SNHLY, CDR2 FYNNEI. CDR3 in amino acids: CASSASTGGGEKLFF. CDR3 sequence (DNA): TGTGCCAGCAGTGCATCGACAGGGGGCGGAGAAAAACTGTTTTTT.

This chain uses TRBV7-8 with TRBJ2-3; D ambiguous. The germline V and J ends were trimmed by 0 bases and 4 bases, with 2 bases remaining between them. CDR3 size: 12 residues. Germline values: CDR1 SGHVS, CDR2 FQNEAQ. The CDR3 is CASSLASDTQYF. The DNA for the CDR3 is TGTGCCAGCAGCTTAGCGTCAGATACGCAGTATTTT.

This clone was counted between two and nine times. The V and J genes are TRBV5-1 and TRBJ1-6; a possible D gene is TRBD1 (5 bases). V dropped 0 bases and J dropped 7 bases, with 8 bases sitting between them. Germline lookup yields CDR1 SGHRS and CDR2 YFSETQ. This CDR3 is 14 amino acids long. The CDR3 coding sequence is TGCGCCAGCAGCTTGGTCCAGGGCAATTCACCCCTCCACTTT. This translates into CASSLVQGNSPLHF.

CDR3 nucleotides: TGTGCCAGTAGGATGGCGGGGGGGACAGATACGCAGTATTTT. Residues: CASRMAGGTDTQYF. This chain uses TRBV19 with TRBJ2-3; 9 positions match TRBD2. In germline, CDR1 is LNHDA, CDR2 SQIVND (reference sequence). The CDR3 contains 14 residues. V gave up 6 bases and J gave up 3 bases; unmatched junction bases: 4.

This clone was counted once. The chain uses TRBV15 and TRBJ2-7; TRBD2 aligns across 10 bases. Trimming took 5 bases from V and 2 from J; bases not matched to a gene: 9. This CDR3 is built from 16 residues. Germline V gives CDR1 LNHNV, CDR2 YYDKDF (reference sequence). The CDR3 loop reads CATSRTRLAGAYEQYF. Here the CDR3 DNA reads TGTGCCACCAGCCGGACTAGGCTAGCGGGGGCCTACGAGCAGTACTTC.

The rearrangement uses TRBV5-4 and TRBJ2-1; maybe TRBD1 (6 bases). The CDR3 extends over 14 amino acids. The V gene's germline CDR1 is SGHNT and CDR2 YYREEE (reference sequence). V lost 0 bases and J 4 bases, leaving 8 bases between the germline ends. CDR3 DNA sequence: TGTGCCAGCAGCTTGGAGGACAGATACAATGAGCAGTTCTTC. Translated: CASSLEDRYNEQFF.

The chain links TRBV6-5 to TRBJ1-3; 7 nucleotides agree with TRBD1. Germline V lookup: CDR1 MNHEY, CDR2 SVGAGI. After removal of 5 bases from V and 0 bases from J, the junction contained 4 bases not matched to a gene. This CDR3 spans 15 amino acids. As DNA, the CDR3 is TGTGCCAGCAGTACGACAGGGCACTCTGGAAACACCATATATTTT. The encoded protein is CASSTTGHSGNTIYF.

The rearrangement uses TRBV10-3 and TRBJ2-7; TRBD1 is a possible D gene (5 bases). The CDR3 has 14 residues. V was shortened by 6 bases and J by 0 bases, with 12 bases between the two germline ends. Germline CDR1 reads ENHRY; CDR2 reads SYGVKD. This CDR3 reads CAIRVTGSSYEQYF. The CDR3, as DNA: TGTGCCATCAGAGTAACAGGATCCTCCTACGAGCAGTACTTC.

This rearrangement joins TRBV5-4 to TRBJ2-1; D gene unclear. In germline, CDR1 is SGHNT, CDR2 YYREEE (reference sequence). Trimming pared 4 bases from V and 3 bases from J, leaving 11 bases between. CDR3 size: 14 residues. In nucleotides, the CDR3 is TGTGCCAGCAGCCTGAAGGCTAACTACAATGAGCAGTTCTTC. Encoded protein: CASSLKANYNEQFF. Full variable domain (remainder filled in from reference TRBV5-4 and TRBJ2-1): ETGVTQSPTHLIKTRGQQVTLRCSSQSGHNTVSWYQQALGQGPQFIFQYYREEENGRGNFPPRFSGLQFPNYSSELNVNALELDDSALYLCASSLKANYNEQFFGPGTRLTVL.

Notes on this clone: At one end the junction does not follow the germline gene, possibly because of a read error. V gene TRBV7-7 combines with J gene TRBJ2-1, with D uncertain. Germline CDR1 SSHAT, CDR2 FNYEAQ (reference sequence). CDR3 length: 13 residues. In DNA form, the CDR3 reads TGTGCTAGCAGCTTAGGCCTCTACAATGAGCAGTTCTTC. The encoded protein is CASSLGLYNEQFF.

This chain links TRBV19 with TRBJ1-5; a weak D match, TRBD1 (5 bases). The CDR3 has 15 residues. Germline V gene lookup returns CDR1 LNHDA and CDR2 SQIVND (reference sequence). Trimming took 3 bases from V and 3 from J, leaving 12 bases between them. CDR3 in amino acids: CASSIQGALNQPQHF. The DNA for the CDR3 is TGTGCCAGTAGTATTCAAGGGGCTCTCAATCAGCCCCAGCATTTT.

This chain links TRBV7-3 with TRBJ1-1; D is possibly TRBD1 (6 bases). The CDR3 is 14 amino acids. CDR1 is SGHTA and CDR2 is FQGTGA in the germline V gene. Trimming took 5 bases from V and 3 from J, leaving 13 bases between them. This CDR3 is CASSKQGWDTEAFF. In DNA form, the CDR3 reads TGTGCCAGCAGCAAACAGGGATGGGACACTGAAGCTTTCTTT.

This clone showed up just a few times. This specimen includes other DNA sequences encoding the same CDR3. The chain recombines TRBV18 with TRBJ2-5; a weak D match, TRBD1 (6 bases). V was clipped by 0 bases and J by 1 base, with 12 bases between them. The V gene's germline CDR1 is KGHSH and CDR2 LQKENI. This CDR3 is built from 16 residues. In DNA, the CDR3 is TGTGCCAGCTCACCACCGCAAGGGGGATCCCAAGAGACCCAGTACTTC. Translated, it gives CASSPPQGGSQETQYF.

The J gene is TRBJ2-5, the V gene TRBV11-1; D may be TRBD1 (6 bases). In germline, CDR1 is SGHAT, CDR2 FQDESV (reference sequence). V lost 5 bases and J lost 0, with 10 bases in between. The CDR3 has 14 amino acids. The CDR3 coding sequence is TGTGCCAGCAGCCAGGACAGTTACCAAGAGACCCAGTACTTC. Protein sequence: CASSQDSYQETQYF.

The CDR3 DNA is TGTGCCAGCAGCCCGCGACAGACCCAGGGGTCCCAGCATTTT. Its translation is CASSPRQTQGSQHF. This chain joins TRBV7-8 and TRBJ1-5; a weak D match, TRBD1 (6 bases). The CDR3 is 14 residues long. Trimming shortened V by 5 bases and J by 11 bases, and 19 bases separated the two germline ends. Looked up from germline, CDR1 is SGHVS and CDR2 is FQNEAQ.

This clone was detected only a few times. This chain uses TRBV7-6 with TRBJ1-6; possibly TRBD1 for D (5 bases). The CDR3 contains 15 residues. Germline V gene data show CDR1 as SGHVS and CDR2 as FNYEAQ. Trimming took off 5 bases at V and 5 bases at J, with 13 bases between the two ends. In DNA, the CDR3 is TGTGCCAGCAGCCGTACCGGACAAAATAATTCACCCCTCCACTTT. Translating it yields CASSRTGQNNSPLHF.

V gene TRBV5-6 combines with J gene TRBJ2-5, with a weak D call TRBD1 (5 bases). CDR1 and CDR2 from the germline V gene are SGHDT and YYEEEE. The CDR3 runs to 14 residues. Trimming shortened V by 0 bases and J by 4 bases, and 10 bases separated the two germline ends. The CDR3 DNA reads as TGTGCCAGCAGCTTGGTAGGGGTTGTAGAGACCCAGTACTTC. Protein product: CASSLVGVVETQYF.

This clone has a handful of counts. The chain employs TRBV6-1 and TRBJ2-7; 7 positions agree with TRBD1. In germline, CDR1 is MNHNS, CDR2 SASEGT. The CDR3 totals 15 residues. V dropped 5 bases and J dropped 4; count of bases not matched to a gene: 11. The DNA of the CDR3 is TGTGCCAGCAGTCAAGGGGGCCAGGGGTGGTACGAGCAGTACTTC. Protein sequence: CASSQGGQGWYEQYF.

The chain links TRBV7-3 to TRBJ2-6, with 7 bases lining up with TRBD2. The CDR3 is made up of 15 amino acids. Per the germline V gene, CDR1 is SGHTA and CDR2 is FQGTGA. Losses at the gene ends were 5 bases for V and 4 bases for J; bases not matched to a gene: 5. The CDR3 reads CASSPGGPGANVLTF. In nucleotides, the CDR3 is TGTGCCAGCAGCCCGGGGGGTCCCGGGGCCAACGTCCTGACTTTC.

The chain carries TRBV28 and TRBJ1-1; D is perhaps TRBD1 (6 bases). The CDR3 contains 15 residues. Germline loops: CDR1 MDHEN, CDR2 SYDVKM. Trimming removed 3 bases at V and 1 base at J, with 12 bases between. As DNA, the CDR3 is TGTGCCAGCAGTTTTCTAGACAGGCAGAACACTGAAGCTTTCTTT. Its translation is CASSFLDRQNTEAFF. Using reference TRBV28 and TRBJ1-1 for the parts outside the CDR3, the full variable domain is DVKVTQSSRYLVKRTGEKVFLECVQDMDHENMFWYRQDPGLGLRLIYFSYDVKMKEKGDIPEGYSVSREKKERFSLILESASTNQTSMYLCASSFLDRQNTEAFFGQGTRLTVV.

This clone was found once. This sequence joins TRBV6-1 and TRBJ2-7; D unclear. CDR3 length: 12 residues. Trimming took 0 bases from V and 7 from J, leaving 7 bases between them. From germline, CDR1 is MNHNS and CDR2 SASEGT. In DNA, the CDR3 is TGTGCCAGCAGTGAAGCGCTTCGGGAGCAGTACTTC. It encodes CASSEALREQYF.

The chain carries TRBV6-6 and TRBJ1-2, with 10 bases fitting TRBD1. The V and J ends lost 4 bases and 3 bases, in that order; junction bases with no gene match: 8. Germline V CDR1 and CDR2: MNHNY, SVGAGI (reference sequence). The CDR3 totals 16 residues. In DNA, the CDR3 is TGTGCCAGCAGTTCTTCCGACAGGGGGCGAGACTATGGCTACACCTTC. This translates into CASSSSDRGRDYGYTF.

J is TRBJ1-2 and V is TRBV5-1, with 10 bases matching TRBD1. Germline V gives CDR1 SGHRS, CDR2 YFSETQ. V gave up 4 bases and J gave up 4 bases; unmatched junction bases: 7. The CDR3 runs to 15 residues. The CDR3 spells CASSLWTGGPYGYTF. DNA for the CDR3: TGCGCCAGCAGCCTTTGGACAGGGGGACCCTATGGCTACACCTTC.